Given below is one T cell receptor (beta chain) in context. The germline gene is not matched at one end of the junction; a read error may be the cause. Clones were sequenced by immunoSEQ multiplex PCR, and TCRdb holds only the in-frame ones, with some missing. The sample lists about 480,000 clones, 79% seen once, with under 15% in the top ten. The data derive from a study of shared clonotypes between healthy human individuals. The CDR3 loop spans 14 amino acids. CDR1 SGHNT and CDR2 YENEEA come from the germline V gene. The chain is built from TRBV11-3 and TRBJ2-7; possibly TRBD2 for D (6 bases). The source is a woman between 35 and 50 years old in good health. Some clones in this sample may be carry-over from other donors' samples. Sequenced: PBMCs. CDR3 sequence (DNA): TGTGCCAGCAGCGTCTACCGGGACTCCGACGAGCAGTACTTC. This translates into CASSVYRDSDEQYF.